This T cell receptor (beta chain) was retrieved from a study of STAT5B mutations in CD4+ large granular lymphocyte leukemia. General study points: Main leukemic clonotypes were patient-specific, but roughly 26% appeared at low frequency elsewhere. CD4-sorted patient repertoires seemed more clonal than healthy CD4+ repertoires. Compared with healthy controls (2/35), patient top clones favored TRBV06 (8/27).

Per the authors' pipeline: Lowest detectable productive clonotype frequency was 2.59 x 10-5. Produced via immunoSEQ multiplex PCR; TCRdb's table is partial and in-frame only. That table furnishes V, J and clone size, whereas the DNA furnished D and trimming. The repertoire consists of about 30,000 clones, with 65% to 75% occurring once and the leading ten covering approximately 3%. Comments on this clone: Its specificity is unknown.

V was trimmed by 0 bases and J by 1 base, leaving 11 bases between them. Germline V CDR1 and CDR2: SGHDN, FVKESK. There are 16 residues in the CDR3. The sequencing sample was made of CD4+ T cells from blood buffy coats. The chain employs TRBV14 and TRBJ2-3; D is ambiguous. This clonotype was obtained from a human donor in good health. In nucleotides, the CDR3 is TGTGCCAGCAGCCAAGATCTGTTTACAGGCACAGATACGCAGTATTTT. Amino acid sequence: CASSQDLFTGTDTQYF.